This TCR beta chain emerged from a study of blood T cell repertoires in COVID-19. Whole-study context: COVID-19 samples from acute and convalescent phases originated in the United States, Italy and Spain. PBMCs, B-cell-depleted T cells, or T cells provided the cDNA or gDNA that made up the material.

This clone was seen once. Trimming removed 5 bases from V and 7 bases from J, with 15 bases in between. This CDR3 is built from 14 residues. From germline, CDR1 is LGHDT and CDR2 YNNKEL (reference sequence). This table comes from immunoSEQ multiplex PCR, and its TCRdb copy is limited to in-frame clones, with some not included. There are about 160,000 clones in the sample; about 93% occur only once, and 4.6% lies in the top ten. The sequence came from a woman in her fifties or sixties with acute or convalescent COVID-19. The chain recombines TRBV3-1 (or the pseudogene TRBV3-2) with TRBJ2-1; tentatively, D is TRBD1 (5 bases). The sequencing input was peripheral blood. The CDR3 is CASSDFGQGNEQFF. Written as DNA, the CDR3 is TGTGCCAGCAGCGACTTCGGACAAGGGAATGAGCAGTTCTTC.